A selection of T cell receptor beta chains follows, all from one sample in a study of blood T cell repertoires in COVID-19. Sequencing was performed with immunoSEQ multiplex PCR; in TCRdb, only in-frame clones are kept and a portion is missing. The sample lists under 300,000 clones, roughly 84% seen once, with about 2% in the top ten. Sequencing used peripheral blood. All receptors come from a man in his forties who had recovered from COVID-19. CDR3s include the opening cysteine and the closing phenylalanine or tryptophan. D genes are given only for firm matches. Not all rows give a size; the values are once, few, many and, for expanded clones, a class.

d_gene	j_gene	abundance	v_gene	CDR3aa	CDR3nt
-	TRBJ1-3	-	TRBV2	CASIWLGQGNTIYF	TGTGCCAGCATCTGGCTAGGACAGGGAAACACCATATATTTT
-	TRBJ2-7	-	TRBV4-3	CASSRGEGSEQYF	TGCGCCAGCAGCCGAGGAGAGGGAAGCGAGCAGTACTTC
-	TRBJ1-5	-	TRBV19	CASSIRDNNQPQHF	TGTGCCAGTAGTATCCGGGACAACAATCAGCCCCAGCATTTT
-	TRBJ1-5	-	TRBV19	CASTIIPGGNQPQHF	TGTGCCAGCACAATCATTCCCGGGGGCAATCAGCCCCAGCATTTT
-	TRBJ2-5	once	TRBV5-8	CASSLGHQGETQYF	TGTGCCAGCAGCCTGGGTCACCAGGGAGAGACCCAGTACTTC
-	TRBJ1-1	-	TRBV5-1	CASSFSEDTEAFF	TGCGCCAGCAGCTTTTCCGAGGACACTGAAGCTTTCTTT
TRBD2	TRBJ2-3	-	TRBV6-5	CASVDRLAGVDTQYF	TGTGCCAGCGTGGATAGACTAGCGGGAGTAGATACGCAGTATTTT
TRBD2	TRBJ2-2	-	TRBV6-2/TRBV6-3	CASSGTRRGTSGAGELFF	TGTGCCAGCAGTGGCACTCGACGTGGGACTAGCGGGGCCGGGGAGCTGTTTTTT
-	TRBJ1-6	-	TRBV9	CASSGRLSNSPLHF	TGTGCCAGCAGCGGGAGGCTCAGCAATTCACCCCTCCACTTT
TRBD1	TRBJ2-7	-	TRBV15	CATSRAIGTASYEQYF	TGTGCCACCAGCAGAGCCATCGGGACAGCTTCCTACGAGCAGTACTTC
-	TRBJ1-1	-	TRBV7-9	CASSLQGKNTEAFF	TGTGCCAGCAGCTTACAGGGGAAGAACACTGAAGCTTTCTTT
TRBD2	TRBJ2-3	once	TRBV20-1	CSASVASGDPDTQYF	TGCAGTGCTAGTGTGGCTAGCGGGGACCCAGATACGCAGTATTTT
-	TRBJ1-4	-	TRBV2	CASSELPSGEEEKLFF	TGTGCCAGCAGTGAACTCCCGTCAGGGGAAGAAGAAAAACTGTTTTTT
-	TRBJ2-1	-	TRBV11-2	CASSLILGGYNEQFF	TGTGCCAGCAGCTTAATTCTCGGGGGCTACAATGAGCAGTTCTTC
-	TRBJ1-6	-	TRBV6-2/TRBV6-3	CASSYPASGDHNSPLHF	TGTGCCAGCAGTTACCCCGCGAGCGGGGATCATAATTCACCCCTCCACTTT
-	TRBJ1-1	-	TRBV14	CASSQDPPGLRGRAFF	TGTGCCAGCAGCCAAGACCCCCCCGGACTTCGGGGTCGAGCTTTCTTT
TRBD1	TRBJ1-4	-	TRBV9	CASSGQGASNEKLFF	TGTGCCAGCAGCGGACAGGGGGCGAGTAATGAAAAACTGTTTTTT
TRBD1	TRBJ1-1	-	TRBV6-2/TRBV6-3	CASSYRGSRGLTEAFF	TGTGCCAGCAGTTATCGAGGTTCCAGGGGGCTTACTGAAGCTTTCTTT
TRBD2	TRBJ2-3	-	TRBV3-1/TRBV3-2	CASRASGGARDTQYF	TGTGCCAGCAGGGCTAGCGGGGGGGCGAGAGATACGCAGTATTTT
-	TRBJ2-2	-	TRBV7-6	CASSFRQSNTGELFF	TGTGCCAGCAGCTTCCGACAGAGTAACACCGGGGAGCTGTTTTTT
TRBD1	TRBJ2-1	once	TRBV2	CASVGDRGLNEQFF	TGTGCCAGCGTAGGGGACAGGGGTTTGAATGAGCAGTTCTTC
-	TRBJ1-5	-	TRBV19	CASSPPPAGANRPQHF	TGTGCCAGTAGTCCACCTCCTGCAGGGGCCAATCGACCCCAGCATTTT
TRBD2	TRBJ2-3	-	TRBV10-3	CAINTPGLAGGSTDTQYF	TGTGCCATCAATACCCCCGGACTAGCGGGAGGGAGCACAGATACGCAGTATTTT
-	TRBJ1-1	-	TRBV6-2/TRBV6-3	CASSFSGVAVNTEAFF	TGTGCCAGCAGTTTCTCGGGTGTGGCGGTTAACACTGAAGCTTTCTTT
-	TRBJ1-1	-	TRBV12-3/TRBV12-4	CASSNYTEAFF	TGTGCCAGCAGTAACTACACTGAAGCTTTCTTT
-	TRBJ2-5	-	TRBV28	CASSSSTRSETQYF	-
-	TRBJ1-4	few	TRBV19	CASSISGAGEEKLFF	TGTGCCAGTAGTATCAGTGGAGCGGGGGAGGAAAAACTGTTTTTT
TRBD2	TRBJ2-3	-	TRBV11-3	CASSRGGTSTDTQYF	TGTGCCAGCAGCCGGGGGGGTACTAGCACAGATACGCAGTATTTT
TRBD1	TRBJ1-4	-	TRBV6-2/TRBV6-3	CASSPRTGSEKLFF	TGTGCCAGCAGCCCTAGGACAGGATCTGAAAAACTGTTTTTT
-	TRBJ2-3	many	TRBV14	CASSQGSGSTDTQYF	TGTGCCAGCAGCCAAGGGAGCGGGAGCACAGATACGCAGTATTTT
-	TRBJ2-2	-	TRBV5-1	CASSLAASSGELFF	TGCGCCAGCAGCTTGGCCGCTTCGAGCGGGGAGCTGTTTTTT
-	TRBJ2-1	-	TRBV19	CASGGPAVTYNEQFF	TGTGCCAGTGGGGGCCCCGCGGTAACTTACAATGAGCAGTTCTTC
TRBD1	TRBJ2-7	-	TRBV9	CASGPTGAYEQYF	TGTGCCAGCGGACCCACAGGGGCCTACGAGCAGTACTTC
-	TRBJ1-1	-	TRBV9	CASSVNYRNANTEAFF	TGTGCCAGCAGCGTAAATTACAGGAACGCGAACACTGAAGCTTTCTTT
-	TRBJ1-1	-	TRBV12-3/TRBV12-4	CASSLGGGVEAFF	TGTGCCAGCAGTTTAGGTGGAGGGGTTGAAGCTTTCTTT
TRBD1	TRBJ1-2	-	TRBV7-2	CASSPRTGNYGYTF	TGTGCCAGCAGCCCACGGACAGGAAACTATGGCTACACCTTC
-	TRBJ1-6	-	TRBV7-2	CASSLFGQSNSPLHF	TGTGCCAGCAGCTTATTTGGACAAAGCAATTCACCCCTCCACTTT
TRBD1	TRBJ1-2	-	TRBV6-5	CASSSTTGLLGYTF	TGTGCCAGCAGTTCGACGACAGGGTTGCTTGGCTACACCTTC
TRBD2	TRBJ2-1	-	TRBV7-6	CASSLTSGSSQNEQFF	TGTGCCAGCAGCCTAACTAGCGGGAGCTCTCAAAATGAGCAGTTCTTC
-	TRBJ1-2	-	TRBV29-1	CSVWTNANYGYTF	TGCAGCGTTTGGACAAATGCTAACTATGGCTACACCTTC
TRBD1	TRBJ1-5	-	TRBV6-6	CASSYPQGAAQPQHF	TGTGCCAGCAGTTATCCACAGGGGGCTGCTCAGCCCCAGCATTTT
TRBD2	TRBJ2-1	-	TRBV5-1	CASSLEAAGSFNEQFF	TGCGCCAGCAGCTTGGAGGCAGCGGGGTCGTTCAATGAGCAGTTCTTC
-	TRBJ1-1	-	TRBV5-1	CASSLKSDTEAFF	TGCGCCAGCAGCCTGAAGTCGGACACTGAAGCTTTCTTT
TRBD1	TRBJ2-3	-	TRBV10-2	CASRDRADTQYF	TGCGCCAGCAGGGACAGGGCAGATACGCAGTATTTT
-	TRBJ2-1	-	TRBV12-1	CASSFSTGTSGRNPNEQFF	TGTGCCAGCAGCTTCTCTACCGGGACTAGCGGGAGAAATCCCAATGAGCAGTTCTTC
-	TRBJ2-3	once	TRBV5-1	CASSQGPSDTFDTQYF	TGCGCCAGCAGCCAAGGGCCTAGCGACACCTTTGATACGCAGTATTTT
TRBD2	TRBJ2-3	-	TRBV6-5	CASRVTSGGTDTQYF	TGTGCCAGCAGGGTGACTAGCGGAGGGACAGATACGCAGTATTTT
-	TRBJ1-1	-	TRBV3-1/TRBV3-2	CASSQDRRNTEAFF	TGTGCCAGCAGCCAAGACAGGCGGAACACTGAAGCTTTCTTT
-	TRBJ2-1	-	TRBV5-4	CASSLPGGQGTYNEQFF	TGTGCCAGCAGCCTCCCAGGTGGGCAGGGGACCTACAATGAGCAGTTCTTC
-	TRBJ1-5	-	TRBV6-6	CASNMDRNQPQHF	TGTGCCAGCAATATGGACAGAAATCAGCCCCAGCATTTT
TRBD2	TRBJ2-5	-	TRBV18	CASSPTLAGDQETQYF	TGTGCCAGCTCACCGACGCTAGCGGGGGATCAAGAGACCCAGTACTTC
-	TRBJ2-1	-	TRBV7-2	CASRGGGVGSNEQFF	TGTGCCAGCAGGGGGGGAGGAGTCGGGAGCAATGAGCAGTTCTTC
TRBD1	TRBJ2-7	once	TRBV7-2	CASSTRQGADEQYF	TGTGCCAGCAGCACCCGACAGGGGGCGGACGAGCAGTACTTC